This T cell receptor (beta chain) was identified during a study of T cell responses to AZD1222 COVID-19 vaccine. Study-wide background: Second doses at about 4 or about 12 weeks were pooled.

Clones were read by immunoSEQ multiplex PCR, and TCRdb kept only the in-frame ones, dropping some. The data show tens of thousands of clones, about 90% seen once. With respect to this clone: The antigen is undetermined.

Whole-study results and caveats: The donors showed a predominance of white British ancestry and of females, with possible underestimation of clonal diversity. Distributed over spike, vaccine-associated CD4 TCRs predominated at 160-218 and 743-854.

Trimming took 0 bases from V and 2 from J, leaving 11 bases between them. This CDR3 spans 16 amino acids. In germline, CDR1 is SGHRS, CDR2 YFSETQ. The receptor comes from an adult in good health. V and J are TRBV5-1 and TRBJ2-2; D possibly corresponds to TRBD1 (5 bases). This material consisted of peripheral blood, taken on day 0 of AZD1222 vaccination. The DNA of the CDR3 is TGCGCCAGCAGCTTGGGGGCCAGGGTAAACACCGGGGAGCTGTTTTTT. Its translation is CASSLGARVNTGELFF.